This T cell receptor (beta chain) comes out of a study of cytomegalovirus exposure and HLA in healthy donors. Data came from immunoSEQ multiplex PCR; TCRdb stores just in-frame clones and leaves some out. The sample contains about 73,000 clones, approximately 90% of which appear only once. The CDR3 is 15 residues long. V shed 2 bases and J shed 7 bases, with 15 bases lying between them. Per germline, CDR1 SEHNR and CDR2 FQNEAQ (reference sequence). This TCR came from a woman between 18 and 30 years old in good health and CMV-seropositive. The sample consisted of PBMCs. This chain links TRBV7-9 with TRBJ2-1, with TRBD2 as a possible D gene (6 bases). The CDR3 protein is CASSLPPGVGNEQFF. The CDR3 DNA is TGTGCCAGCAGCTTACCCCCGGGAGTGGGTAATGAGCAGTTCTTC.